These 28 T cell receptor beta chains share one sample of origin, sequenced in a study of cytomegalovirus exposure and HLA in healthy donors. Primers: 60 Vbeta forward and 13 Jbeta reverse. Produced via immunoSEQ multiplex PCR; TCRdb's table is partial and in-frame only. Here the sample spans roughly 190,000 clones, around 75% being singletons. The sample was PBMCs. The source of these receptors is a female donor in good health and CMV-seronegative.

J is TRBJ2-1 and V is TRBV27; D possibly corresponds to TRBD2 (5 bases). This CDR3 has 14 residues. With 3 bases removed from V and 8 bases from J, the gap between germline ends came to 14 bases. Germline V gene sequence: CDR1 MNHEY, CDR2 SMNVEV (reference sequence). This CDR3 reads CASSFQLAADEQFF. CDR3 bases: TGTGCCAGCAGTTTTCAGCTAGCCGCAGATGAGCAGTTCTTC.

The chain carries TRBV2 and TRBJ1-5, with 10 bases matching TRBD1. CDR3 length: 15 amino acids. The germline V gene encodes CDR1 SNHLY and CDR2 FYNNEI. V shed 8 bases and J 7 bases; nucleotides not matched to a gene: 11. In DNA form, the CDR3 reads TGTGCCAGCTCGTACTACGGGACAGGGGACCAGCCCCAGCATTTT. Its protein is CASSYYGTGDQPQHF.

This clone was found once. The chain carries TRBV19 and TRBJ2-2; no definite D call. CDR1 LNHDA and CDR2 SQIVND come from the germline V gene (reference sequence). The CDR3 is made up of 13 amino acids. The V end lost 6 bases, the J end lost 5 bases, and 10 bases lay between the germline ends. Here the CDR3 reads CASSNIGTGELFF. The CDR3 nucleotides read TGTGCCAGTAGCAACATCGGGACCGGGGAGCTGTTTTTT.

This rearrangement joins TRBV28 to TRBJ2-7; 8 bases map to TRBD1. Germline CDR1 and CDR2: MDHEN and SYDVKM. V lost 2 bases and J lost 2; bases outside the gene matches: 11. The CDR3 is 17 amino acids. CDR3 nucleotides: TGTGCCAGCAGTTTACTGCTGTCGGGACAGGTCACCTACGAGCAGTACTTC. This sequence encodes CASSLLLSGQVTYEQYF. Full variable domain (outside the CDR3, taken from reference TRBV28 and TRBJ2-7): DVKVTQSSRYLVKRTGEKVFLECVQDMDHENMFWYRQDPGLGLRLIYFSYDVKMKEKGDIPEGYSVSREKKERFSLILESASTNQTSMYLCASSLLLSGQVTYEQYFGPGTRLTVT.

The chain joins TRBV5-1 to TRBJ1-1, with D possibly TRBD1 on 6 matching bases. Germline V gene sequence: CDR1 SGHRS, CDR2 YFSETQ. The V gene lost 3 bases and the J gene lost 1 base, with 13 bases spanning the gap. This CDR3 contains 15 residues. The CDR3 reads CASSSEGHPNTEAFF. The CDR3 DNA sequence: TGCGCCAGCAGCTCAGAGGGACACCCGAACACTGAAGCTTTCTTT.

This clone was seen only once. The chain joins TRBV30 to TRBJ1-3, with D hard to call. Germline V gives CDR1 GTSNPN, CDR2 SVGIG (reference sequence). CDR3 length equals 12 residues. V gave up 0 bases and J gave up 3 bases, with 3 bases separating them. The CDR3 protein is CAWSVHGNTIYF. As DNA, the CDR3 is TGTGCCTGGAGTGTACATGGAAACACCATATATTTT.

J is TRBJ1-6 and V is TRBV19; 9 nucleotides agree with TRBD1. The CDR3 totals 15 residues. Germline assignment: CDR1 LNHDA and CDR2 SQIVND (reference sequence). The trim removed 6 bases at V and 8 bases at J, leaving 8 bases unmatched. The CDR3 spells CASSDGGTGYSPLHF. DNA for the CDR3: TGTGCCAGTAGCGATGGCGGGACAGGGTATTCACCCCTCCACTTT. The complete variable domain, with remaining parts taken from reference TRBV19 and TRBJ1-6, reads DGGITQSPKYLFRKEGQNVTLSCEQNLNHDAMYWYRQDPGQGLRLIYYSQIVNDFQKGDIAEGYSVSREKKESFPLTVTSAQKNPTAFYLCASSDGGTGYSPLHFGNGTRLTVT.

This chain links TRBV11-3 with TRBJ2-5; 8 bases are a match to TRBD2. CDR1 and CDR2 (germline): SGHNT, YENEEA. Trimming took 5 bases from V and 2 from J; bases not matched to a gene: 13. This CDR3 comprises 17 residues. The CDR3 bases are TGTGCCAGCAGCCCACACGGGGGGGGTACCCGGCAAGAGACCCAGTACTTC. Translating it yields CASSPHGGGTRQETQYF. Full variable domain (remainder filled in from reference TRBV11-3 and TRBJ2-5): EAGVVQSPRYKIIEKKQPVAFWCNPISGHNTLYWYLQNLGQGPELLIRYENEEAVDDSQLPKDRFSAERLKGVDSTLKIQPAELGDSAVYLCASSPHGGGTRQETQYFGPGTRLLVL.

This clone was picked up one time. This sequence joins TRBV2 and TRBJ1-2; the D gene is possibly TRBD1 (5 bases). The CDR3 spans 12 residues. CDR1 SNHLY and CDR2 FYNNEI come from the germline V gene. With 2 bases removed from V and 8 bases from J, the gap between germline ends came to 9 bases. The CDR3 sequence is CASSEQGLGYTF. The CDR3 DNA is TGTGCCAGCAGTGAACAGGGTTTAGGCTACACCTTC.

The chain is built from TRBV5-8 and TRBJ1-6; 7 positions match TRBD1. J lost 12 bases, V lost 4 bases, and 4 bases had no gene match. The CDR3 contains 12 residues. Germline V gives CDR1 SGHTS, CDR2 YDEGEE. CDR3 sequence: CASSPRGRPLHF. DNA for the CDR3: TGTGCCAGCAGCCCCAGGGGGAGACCCCTCCACTTT.

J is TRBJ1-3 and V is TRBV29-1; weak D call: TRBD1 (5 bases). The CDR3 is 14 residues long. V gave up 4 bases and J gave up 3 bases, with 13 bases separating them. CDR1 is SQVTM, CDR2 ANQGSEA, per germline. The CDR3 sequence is CSVVRGTGGNTIYF. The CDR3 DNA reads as TGCAGCGTTGTAAGGGGCACCGGTGGAAACACCATATATTTT.

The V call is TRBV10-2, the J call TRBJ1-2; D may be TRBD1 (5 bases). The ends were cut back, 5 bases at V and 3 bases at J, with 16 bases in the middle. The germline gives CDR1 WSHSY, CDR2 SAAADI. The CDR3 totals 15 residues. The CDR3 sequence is CASSPRGDWDYGYTF. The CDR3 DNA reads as TGCGCCAGCAGTCCAAGGGGTGATTGGGACTATGGCTACACCTTC.

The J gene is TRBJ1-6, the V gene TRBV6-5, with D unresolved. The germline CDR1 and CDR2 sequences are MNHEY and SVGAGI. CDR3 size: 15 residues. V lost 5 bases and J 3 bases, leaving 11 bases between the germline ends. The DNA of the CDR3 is TGTGCCAGCAGTGTAACGGGAATCTATAATTCACCCCTCCACTTT. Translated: CASSVTGIYNSPLHF.

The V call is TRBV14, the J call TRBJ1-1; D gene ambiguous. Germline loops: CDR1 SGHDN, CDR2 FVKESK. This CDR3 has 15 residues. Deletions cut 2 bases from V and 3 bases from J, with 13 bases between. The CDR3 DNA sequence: TGTGCCAGCAGCCAAACTCTGACTGCTCACACTGAAGCTTTCTTT. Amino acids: CASSQTLTAHTEAFF.

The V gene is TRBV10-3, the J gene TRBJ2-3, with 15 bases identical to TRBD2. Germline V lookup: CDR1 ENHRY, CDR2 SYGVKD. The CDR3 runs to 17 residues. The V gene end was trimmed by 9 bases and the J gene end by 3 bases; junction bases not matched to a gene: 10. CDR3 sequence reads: CAIGLAGGLTLTDTQYF. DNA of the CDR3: TGTGCCATTGGACTAGCGGGAGGGCTCACCCTAACAGATACGCAGTATTTT.

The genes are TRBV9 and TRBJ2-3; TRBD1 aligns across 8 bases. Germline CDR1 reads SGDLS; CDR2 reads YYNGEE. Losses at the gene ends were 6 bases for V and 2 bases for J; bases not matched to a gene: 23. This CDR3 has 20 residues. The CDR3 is CASIEAKTGATQTDTDTQYF. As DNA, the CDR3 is TGTGCCAGCATCGAGGCCAAGACAGGGGCTACACAAACCGACACAGATACGCAGTATTTT.

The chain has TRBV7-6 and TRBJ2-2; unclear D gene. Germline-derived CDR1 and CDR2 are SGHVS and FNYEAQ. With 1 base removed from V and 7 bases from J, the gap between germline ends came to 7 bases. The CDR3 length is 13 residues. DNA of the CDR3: TGTGCCAGCAGCTTAGGTGTATACGGGGAGCTGTTTTTT. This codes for CASSLGVYGELFF.

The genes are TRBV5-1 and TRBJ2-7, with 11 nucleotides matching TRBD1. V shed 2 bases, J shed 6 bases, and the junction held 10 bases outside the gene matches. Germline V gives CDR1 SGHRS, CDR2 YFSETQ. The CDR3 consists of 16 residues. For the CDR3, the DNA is TGCGCCAGCAGCTTAGAAGCCGGGACAGGGGGTTTCGAGCAGTACTTC. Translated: CASSLEAGTGGFEQYF.

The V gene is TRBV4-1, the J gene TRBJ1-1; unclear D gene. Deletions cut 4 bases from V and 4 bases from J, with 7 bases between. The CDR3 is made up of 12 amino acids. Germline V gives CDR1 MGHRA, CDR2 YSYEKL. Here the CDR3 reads CASSPSGTEAFF. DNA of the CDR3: TGCGCCAGCAGCCCCTCGGGCACTGAAGCTTTCTTT.

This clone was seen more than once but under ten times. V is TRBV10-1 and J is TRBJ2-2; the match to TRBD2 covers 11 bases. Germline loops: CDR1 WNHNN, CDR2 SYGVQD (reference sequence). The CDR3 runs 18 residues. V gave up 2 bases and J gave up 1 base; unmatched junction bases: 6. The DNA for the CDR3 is TGCGCCAGCAGTGAGGGAGAGGGACTAGCGGAGAACACCGGGGAGCTGTTTTTT. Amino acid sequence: CASSEGEGLAENTGELFF.

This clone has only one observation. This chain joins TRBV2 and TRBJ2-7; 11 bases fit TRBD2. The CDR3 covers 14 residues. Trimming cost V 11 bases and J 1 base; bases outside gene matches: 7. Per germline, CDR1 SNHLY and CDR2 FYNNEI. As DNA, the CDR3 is TGTGCCGGGCAAGCTAGCGGGGGGTCCTACGAGCAGTACTTC. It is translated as CAGQASGGSYEQYF.

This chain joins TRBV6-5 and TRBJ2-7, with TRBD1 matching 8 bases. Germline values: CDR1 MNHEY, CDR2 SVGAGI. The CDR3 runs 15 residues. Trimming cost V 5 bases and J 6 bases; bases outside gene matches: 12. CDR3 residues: CASSQNRGSLGEQYF. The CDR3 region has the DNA TGTGCCAGCAGTCAGAACAGGGGGTCTCTGGGCGAGCAGTACTTC.

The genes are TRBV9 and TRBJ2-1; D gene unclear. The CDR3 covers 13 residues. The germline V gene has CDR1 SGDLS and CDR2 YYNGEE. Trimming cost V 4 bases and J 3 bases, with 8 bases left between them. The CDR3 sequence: CASSPPGYNEQFF. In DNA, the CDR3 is TGTGCCAGCAGCCCCCCGGGCTACAATGAGCAGTTCTTC.

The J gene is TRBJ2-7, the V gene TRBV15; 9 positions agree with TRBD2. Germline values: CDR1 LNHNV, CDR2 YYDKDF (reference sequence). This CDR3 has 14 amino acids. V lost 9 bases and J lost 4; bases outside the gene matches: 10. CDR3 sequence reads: CATAAGAGGYEQYF. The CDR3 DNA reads TGTGCCACGGCTGCGGGAGCGGGGGGTTACGAGCAGTACTTC.

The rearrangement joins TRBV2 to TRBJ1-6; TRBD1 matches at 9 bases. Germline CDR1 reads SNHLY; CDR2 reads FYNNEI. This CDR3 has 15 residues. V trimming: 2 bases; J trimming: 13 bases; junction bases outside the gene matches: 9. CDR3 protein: CASSERRTGVSPLHF. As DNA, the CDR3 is TGTGCCAGCAGTGAAAGGAGGACAGGGGTTTCGCCCCTCCACTTT.

DNA for the CDR3: TGTGCCAGCAGTCCGCACAGGGGGCTGGACTATGGCTACACCTTC. This gives the protein CASSPHRGLDYGYTF. This chain connects TRBV27 to TRBJ1-2; 9 nucleotides match TRBD1. The V gene end was trimmed by 5 bases and the J gene end by 3 bases; junction bases not matched to a gene: 7. The CDR3 consists of 15 residues. Germline V gene lookup returns CDR1 MNHEY and CDR2 SMNVEV (reference sequence).

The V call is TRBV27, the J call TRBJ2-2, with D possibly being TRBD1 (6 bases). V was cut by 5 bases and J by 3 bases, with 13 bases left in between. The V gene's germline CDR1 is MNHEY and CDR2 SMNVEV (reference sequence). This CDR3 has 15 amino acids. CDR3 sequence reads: CASSGPGADTGELFF. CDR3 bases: TGTGCCAGCAGTGGACCAGGGGCGGACACCGGGGAGCTGTTTTTT.

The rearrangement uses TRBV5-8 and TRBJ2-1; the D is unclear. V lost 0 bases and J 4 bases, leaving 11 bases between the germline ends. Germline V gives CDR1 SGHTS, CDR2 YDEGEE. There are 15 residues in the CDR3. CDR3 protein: CASSLAASGYNEQFF. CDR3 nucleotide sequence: TGTGCCAGCAGCTTGGCGGCTAGTGGGTACAATGAGCAGTTCTTC.